These 3 T cell receptor beta chains came from one sample sequenced in a study of control samples from healthy donors and cancer patients. Profiled with immunoSEQ multiplex PCR; TCRdb holds only in-frame clones, not every one. The sample lists 85,000 to 100,000 clones, approximately 93% seen once, with approximately 8% in the top ten. The source material was blood. These receptors originate from a man aged 18 to 29 in good health.

The V call is TRBV23-1, the J call TRBJ1-5, with TRBD1 matching over 8 bases. TRBV23-1 has ORF status, its function being uncertain. The CDR3 consists of 17 residues. The junction had 12 bases not matched to a gene; V was cut back by 3 bases and J by 5 bases. The CDR3 region has the DNA TGCGCCAGCAGTCATCGGGTATGGACAGGGTTTGATCAGCCCCAGCATTTT. Translation gives CASSHRVWTGFDQPQHF.

The sample holds one count of this clone. The chain uses TRBV14 and TRBJ2-6, with D maybe TRBD1 (5 bases). The V and J ends lost 2 bases and 8 bases respectively, with 19 bases between them. This CDR3 region has 17 residues. Germline CDR1 reads SGHDN; CDR2 reads FVKESK. This CDR3 is CASSQKGLRVRSNVLTF. CDR3 nucleotides: TGTGCCAGCAGCCAAAAGGGGCTTAGGGTTCGGTCCAACGTCCTGACTTTC.

The chain is built from TRBV7-8 and TRBJ2-3, with 12 nucleotides matching TRBD2. The CDR3 is 15 amino acids. J gave up 2 bases and V 5 bases, and 2 bases lay outside the gene matches. CDR1 and CDR2 (germline): SGHVS, FQNEAQ. The CDR3, as DNA: TGTGCCAGCAGCCGGACTAGCGGGACCACAGATACGCAGTATTTT. This gives the protein CASSRTSGTTDTQYF. Variable domain in full (rest from reference TRBV7-8 and TRBJ2-3): GAGVSQSPRYKVAKRGQDVALRCDPISGHVSLFWYQQALGQGPEFLTYFQNEAQLDKSGLPSDRFFAERPEGSVSTLKIQRTQQEDSAVYLCASSRTSGTTDTQYFGPGTRLTVL.